This T cell receptor beta chain was sequenced in a study of blood T cell repertoires in COVID-19. About the research overall: PBMCs, B-cell-depleted T cells, or T cells provided the cDNA or gDNA that made up the material.

Trimming took 1 base from V and 6 from J, leaving 10 bases between them. The CDR3 covers 13 residues. Germline V gene data show CDR1 as SGHDN and CDR2 as FVKESK. The repertoire was sequenced with immunoSEQ multiplex PCR; TCRdb's copy has only in-frame clones and lacks some. The sample holds 95,000 or so clones; over 70% are singletons and the top ten take 20% to 25%. The chain uses TRBV14 and TRBJ2-7, with D maybe TRBD2 (6 bases). The receptor's source is a man older than 75 with active or convalescent COVID-19. Sequencing was done on a sample of peripheral blood. CDR3 DNA sequence: TGTGCCAGCAGCCAAGTCAGGAGGGGCGAGCAGTACTTC. Translation: CASSQVRRGEQYF.